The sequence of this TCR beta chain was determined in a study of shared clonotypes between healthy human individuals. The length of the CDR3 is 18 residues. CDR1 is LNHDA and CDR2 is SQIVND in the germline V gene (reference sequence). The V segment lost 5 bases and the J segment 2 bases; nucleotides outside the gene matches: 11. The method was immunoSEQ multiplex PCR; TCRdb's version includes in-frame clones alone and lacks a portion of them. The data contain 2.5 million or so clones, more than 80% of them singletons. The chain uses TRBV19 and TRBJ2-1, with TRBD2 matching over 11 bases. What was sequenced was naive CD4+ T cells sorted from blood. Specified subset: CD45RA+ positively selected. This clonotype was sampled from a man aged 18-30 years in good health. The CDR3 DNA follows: TGTGCCAGTAGTTTCGGACTAGCGGGCCGTCTGCCCTACAATGAGCAGTTCTTC. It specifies CASSFGLAGRLPYNEQFF.